These T cell receptor beta chains were read from a single sample in a study. TCRdb redid the calling of the 5' RACE reads with MiXCR, one entry per CDR3 protein. The table records 35,000 to 50,000 distinct CDR3 sequences, under 25% of them present only once. Sequencing was carried out using Tregs sorted from blood. The origin of the receptors is a female donor with breast cancer. The CDR3 runs from the conserved cysteine through the conserved F or W. D genes are given only for firm matches. Clone size is stated in some rows and not others, as once, few, many or a class when expanded.

TRBV12-3/TRBV12-4	-	TRBJ2-7	TRBD2	TGTGCCAGCAGTAGCGGGACTACCTACGAGCAGTGCTTC	CASSSGTTYEQCF
TRBV6-1	few	TRBJ1-2	-	TGTGCCAGCAGTGAGGCCCCAGGGGTCCCGGGCTACACCTTC	CASSEAPGVPGYTF
TRBV20-1	few	TRBJ1-1	-	TGCAGTGCTAGCCCCGTCAGCACTGAAGCTTTCTTT	CSASPVSTEAFF
TRBV18	few	TRBJ2-7	-	TGTGCCAGCTCACGGGCGGGGCTTGAGGACGAGCAGTACTTC	CASSRAGLEDEQYF
TRBV6-2/TRBV6-3	-	TRBJ1-2	-	TGTGCCAGCACCAACAGACGGCGAAACTATGGCTACACCTTC	CASTNRRRNYGYTF
TRBV7-9	many	TRBJ1-1	TRBD1	TGTGCCAGCAGCGAGGGGGCACAAGCTTTCTTT	CASSEGAQAFF
TRBV27	many	TRBJ2-5	TRBD2	TGTGCCAGCAGTGGGGGAGTAGCGGGAGCAGAGACCCAGTACTTC	CASSGGVAGAETQYF
TRBV4-1	many	TRBJ2-7	-	TGCGCCAGCAGCCAAGATCTAGGGTACGAGCAGTACTTC	CASSQDLGYEQYF
TRBV7-9	-	TRBJ2-1	-	TGTGCCAGCAGCTACCCGGGACGCGGCTACAATGAGCAGTTCTTC	CASSYPGRGYNEQFF
TRBV27	few	TRBJ1-2	TRBD1	TGTGCCAGCAGTTCCTGGACAGGGGGTACCTATGGCTACACCTTC	CASSSWTGGTYGYTF
TRBV30	-	TRBJ2-1	TRBD1	TGTGCCTGGACGGGGACAGGGTTTAATGAGCAGTTCTTC	CAWTGTGFNEQFF
TRBV25-1	many	TRBJ1-1	TRBD1	TGTGCCAGCAGTGATCCCACAGGGGAAGGGCCTGAAGCTTTCTTT	CASSDPTGEGPEAFF
TRBV12-3/TRBV12-4	-	TRBJ2-1	TRBD2	TGTGCCAGCAGTTTAGCGGGACTAGCGGGCGAGCAGTTCTTC	CASSLAGLAGEQFF
TRBV20-1	few	TRBJ2-4	-	TGCAGTGCTAGAGATTCGCCCGCTGACAACATTCAGTACTTC	CSARDSPADNIQYF
TRBV24-1	few	TRBJ2-5	-	TGTGCCACCAGTGATGGGAGATCGGAGACCCAGTACTTC	CATSDGRSETQYF
TRBV4-1	many	TRBJ1-6	-	TGCGCCAGCAGCCAAGACGCGACGGGTGGGGTACCCCTCCACTTT	CASSQDATGGVPLHF
TRBV2	-	TRBJ1-2	TRBD1	TGTGCCAGCAGTGAAGCGATGGGACAGGGGGATGGCTACACCTTC	CASSEAMGQGDGYTF
TRBV28	-	TRBJ2-7	TRBD1	TGTGCCAGCAGTCACCCCCCCGACAGGGGTGCCTACGAGCAGTACTTC	CASSHPPDRGAYEQYF
TRBV28	many	TRBJ2-7	-	TGTGCCAGCAGTTTCGGCCGGGACAACTCCTACGAGCAGTACTTC	CASSFGRDNSYEQYF
TRBV5-1	-	TRBJ2-3	-	TGCACCAGCAGTATGGGGGCCGGAGATACGCAGTATTTT	CTSSMGAGDTQYF
TRBV5-1	-	TRBJ1-4	TRBD1	TGCGCCAGCAGCCATGGGACAGGGTTAACTAATGAAAAACTGTTTTTT	CASSHGTGLTNEKLFF
TRBV5-1	-	TRBJ2-7	-	TGCGCCAGCAGCTTGCGACCCTCCTACGAGCAGTACTTC	CASSLRPSYEQYF
TRBV5-5	many	TRBJ2-5	-	TGTGCCAGCAGCTTGGATCTAACAAGCAACCAAGAGACCCAGTACTTC	CASSLDLTSNQETQYF
TRBV5-1	few	TRBJ2-2	TRBD2	TGCGCCAGCACCCGCGGCGGGGGGTTTGCCGGGGAGCTGTTTTTT	CASTRGGGFAGELFF
TRBV7-6	-	TRBJ2-5	-	TGTACCAGCAGCTTAAGGCCCCTGGGGGAGACCCAGTACTTC	CTSSLRPLGETQYF
TRBV12-3/TRBV12-4	-	TRBJ2-1	-	TGTGCCAGCAGTACACAACAGGTTGCAAGGGGTCTCGGGGAGCAGTTCTTC	CASSTQQVARGLGEQFF
TRBV4-1	few	TRBJ1-4	-	TGCGCCAGCAGCCAAAACGGATGGGCAGGAGGGAGTGAAAAACTGTTTTTT	CASSQNGWAGGSEKLFF
TRBV6-1	many	TRBJ1-1	-	TGTGCCAGCAGTGAAGCGGGACACACTGAAGCTTTCTTT	CASSEAGHTEAFF
TRBV7-9	-	TRBJ1-1	-	TGTGCCAGCAGCTCCCAGAGTAACACTGAAGCTTTCTTT	CASSSQSNTEAFF
TRBV29-1	medium-sized	TRBJ1-5	-	TGCAGCGTTGTGGCAGCGAATCAGCCCCAGCATTTT	CSVVAANQPQHF
TRBV2	few	TRBJ1-1	TRBD1	TGTGCCAGCAGTGGGACAGGGGCCACTGAAGCTTTCTTT	CASSGTGATEAFF
TRBV4-2	many	TRBJ2-2	-	TGTGCCAGCAGCCAAGATTCAACCGTGCGCGGGGAGCTGTTTTTT	CASSQDSTVRGELFF
TRBV4-1	many	TRBJ1-1	-	TGCGCCAGCAGCCAAGAGAACAGAAACTATGAAGCTTTCTTT	CASSQENRNYEAFF
TRBV28	medium-sized	TRBJ1-2	TRBD1	TGTGCCAGCAGTCTAGACAGGGACTATGGCTACACCTTC	CASSLDRDYGYTF
TRBV15	-	TRBJ2-3	TRBD2	TGTGCCACCAGCAGAGAGGGCGGCGGGAGGGCCGGGTCAGATACGCAGTATTTT	CATSREGGGRAGSDTQYF
TRBV30	few	TRBJ2-2	-	TGTGCCTGGACCAGGGATTCCGGGGAGCTGTTTTTT	CAWTRDSGELFF